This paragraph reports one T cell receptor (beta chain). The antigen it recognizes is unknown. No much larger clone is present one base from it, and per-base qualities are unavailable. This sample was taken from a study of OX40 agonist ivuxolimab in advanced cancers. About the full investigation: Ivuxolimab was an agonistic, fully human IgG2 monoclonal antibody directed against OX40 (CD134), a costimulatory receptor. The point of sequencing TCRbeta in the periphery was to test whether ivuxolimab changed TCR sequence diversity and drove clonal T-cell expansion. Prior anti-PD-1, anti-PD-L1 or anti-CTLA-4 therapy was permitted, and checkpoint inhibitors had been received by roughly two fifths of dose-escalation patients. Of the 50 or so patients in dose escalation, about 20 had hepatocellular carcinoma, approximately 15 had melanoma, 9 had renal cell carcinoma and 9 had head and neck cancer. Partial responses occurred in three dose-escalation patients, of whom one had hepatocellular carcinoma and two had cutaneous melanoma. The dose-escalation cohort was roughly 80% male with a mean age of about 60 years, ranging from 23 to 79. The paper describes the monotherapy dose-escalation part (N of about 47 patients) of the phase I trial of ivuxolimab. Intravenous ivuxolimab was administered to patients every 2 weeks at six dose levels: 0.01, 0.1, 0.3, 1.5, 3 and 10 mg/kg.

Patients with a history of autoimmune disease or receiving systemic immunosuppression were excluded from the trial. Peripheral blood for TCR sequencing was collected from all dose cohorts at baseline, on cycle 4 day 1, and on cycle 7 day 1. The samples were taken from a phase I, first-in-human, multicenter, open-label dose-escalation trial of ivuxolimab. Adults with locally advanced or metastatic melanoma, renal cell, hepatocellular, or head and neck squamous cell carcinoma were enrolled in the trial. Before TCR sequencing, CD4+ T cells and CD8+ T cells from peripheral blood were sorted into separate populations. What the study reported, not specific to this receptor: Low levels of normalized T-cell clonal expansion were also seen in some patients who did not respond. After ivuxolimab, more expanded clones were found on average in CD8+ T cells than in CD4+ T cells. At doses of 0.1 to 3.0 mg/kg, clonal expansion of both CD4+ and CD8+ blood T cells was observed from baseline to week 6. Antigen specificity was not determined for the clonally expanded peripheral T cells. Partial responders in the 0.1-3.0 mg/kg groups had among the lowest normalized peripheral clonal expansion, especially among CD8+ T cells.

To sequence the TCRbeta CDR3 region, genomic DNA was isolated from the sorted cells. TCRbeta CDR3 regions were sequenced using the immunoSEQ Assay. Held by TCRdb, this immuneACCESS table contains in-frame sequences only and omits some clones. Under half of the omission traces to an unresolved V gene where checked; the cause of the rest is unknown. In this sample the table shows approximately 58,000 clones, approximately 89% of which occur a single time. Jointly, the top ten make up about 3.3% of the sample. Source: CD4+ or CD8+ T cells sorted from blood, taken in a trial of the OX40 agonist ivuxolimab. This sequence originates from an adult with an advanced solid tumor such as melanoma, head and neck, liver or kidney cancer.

In nucleotides, the sequence is TGTGCCAGCAGACTTGGACTAGCGGGAGTTGGTAGCACAGATACGCAGTATTTT. It specifies CASRLGLAGVGSTDTQYF. Rearrangement joined TRBV5-4 to TRBJ2-3; TRBD2 fits 13 bases in the junction. Measured from the cysteine to the phenylalanine, the CDR3 is 18 residues long. This entry keeps only the CDR3 DNA: 54 bases, framed from base 1. According to the germline V gene (reference sequence), CDR1 reads SGHNT and CDR2 reads YYREEE. Compared with germline, V lacks 5 bases and J lacks 0 bases; bases without a gene match: 9.